The entry below describes one TCR beta chain. The germline CDR1 and CDR2 sequences are GTSNPN and SVGIG (reference sequence). The CDR3 has 15 amino acids. TCRdb reanalyzed the 5' RACE reads and collapses them to one entry per CDR3 protein, without DNA. The sample totals approximately 340,000 distinct CDR3 sequences; its top ten clones hold 2% to 2.5%. This sample is part of a study of monozygotic twins with inflammatory bowel disease. The V call is TRBV30, the J call TRBJ2-3. The receptor was isolated from a human donor with ulcerative colitis or Crohn's disease, or a healthy co-twin of an affected twin (not recorded which). Sequenced input: blood. The CDR3 here is CAWKPRRASTDTQYF.